Described below is a single T cell receptor (beta chain) sequence and its context. Antigen: not known. The PCR ran on 60 Vbeta and 13 Jbeta primers. TCRdb's copy holds only in-frame clones and misses some; the assay was immunoSEQ multiplex PCR. This sample's table has under 130,000 clones. This entry comes from a study of cytomegalovirus exposure and HLA in healthy donors. On the study more broadly: A previous analysis identified around 120 million unique TCR beta sequences derived from roughly 180 million T cells.

General study results and limits: As was reported, the HLA-A and HLA-B alleles of most subjects were accurately predicted from TCR beta sequences. The study recorded over 150 TCR beta chains that were cytomegalovirus-associated.

The V gene end was trimmed by 3 bases and the J gene end by 2 bases; junction bases not matched to a gene: 5. The germline V gene encodes CDR1 SGHRS and CDR2 YFSETQ. The CDR3 totals 18 residues. The sequence came from a man aged 40-49 years in good health and CMV-seronegative. The material sequenced was PBMCs. The chain links TRBV5-1 to TRBJ2-1; TRBD2 agrees at 16 bases. For the CDR3, the DNA is TGCGCCAGCAGCTCGGGACTAGCGGGGGGGGTTACCTACAATGAGCAGTTCTTC. Amino acids: CASSSGLAGGVTYNEQFF.